The present entry profiles one T cell receptor beta chain with its context. Authors' processing steps: It was from reference gene primer amplification that nucleated cell counts were estimated. Sequenced by immunoSEQ multiplex PCR; TCRdb stores in-frame clones only, minus some. Clone size and V and J calls were adopted from that table, with D and trimming inferred from the DNA. This table has fewer than 250,000 clones, 80% to 85% appearing once. It was during active infection that Seattle patients were enrolled and then longitudinally followed. The data were taken from a study of blood T cell repertoires in COVID-19. V was trimmed by 8 bases and J by 2 bases, leaving 12 bases between them. The CDR3 runs to 13 residues. Germline CDR1 reads MNHEY; CDR2 reads SVGAGI.

The receptor was derived from an elderly woman with COVID-19, enrolled during active disease. Sequencing was performed on peripheral blood. This chain uses TRBV6-5 with TRBJ1-2; tentative D call: TRBD1 (5 bases). The CDR3 DNA is TGTGCCAGCCGCCCGGACACGAACTATGGCTACACCTTC. It yields the protein CASRPDTNYGYTF.